Shown below are 11 T cell receptor beta chains from a single sample sequenced in a study of graft-versus-host responses after intestinal transplantation. The repertoire was sequenced with immunoSEQ multiplex PCR; TCRdb's copy has only in-frame clones and lacks some. The sample includes roughly 75,000 clones, around 92% seen only once; the top ten take approximately 0.1%. Which antigens these TCRs recognize remains unknown. This specimen consisted of unstimulated CD4+ T cells sorted from spleen or lymph node cells, obtained before intestinal transplant. Receptors were obtained from a human donor who received an intestinal transplant.

The chain employs TRBV18 and TRBJ1-3, with a tentative D call TRBD1 (5 bases). Trimming pared 3 bases from V and 3 bases from J, leaving 15 bases between. Germline CDR1 reads KGHSH; CDR2 reads LQKENI. This CDR3 is 16 amino acids long. This CDR3 reads CASSPRQGPDGNTIYF. The CDR3 nucleotides read TGTGCCAGCTCACCGCGGCAGGGCCCGGATGGAAACACCATATATTTT.

The chain couples TRBV2 to TRBJ1-5; TRBD1 might be the D (6 bases). The length of the CDR3 is 15 residues. Germline values: CDR1 SNHLY, CDR2 FYNNEI. V gave up 6 bases and J gave up 4 bases, with 16 bases separating them. CDR3 nucleotides: TGTGCCAGCAGGGAAAACAGGGTTCTAAATCAGCCCCAGCATTTT. This codes for CASRENRVLNQPQHF.

The chain joins TRBV6-1 to TRBJ2-1, with D hard to call. Germline V lookup: CDR1 MNHNS, CDR2 SASEGT. V was clipped by 8 bases and J by 4 bases, with 9 bases between them. The CDR3 runs 12 residues. The CDR3 spells CASSIGYNEQFF. In DNA, the CDR3 is TGTGCCAGCTCGATCGGTTACAATGAGCAGTTCTTC.

The rearrangement links TRBV5-6 to TRBJ1-1; TRBD1 matches 7 bases. Germline values: CDR1 SGHDT, CDR2 YYEEEE. The CDR3 has 15 residues. The V segment lost 4 bases and the J segment 5 bases; nucleotides outside the gene matches: 11. The CDR3: CASSPSDREATEAFF. CDR3 in DNA: TGTGCCAGCAGCCCGTCTGACAGGGAGGCGACTGAAGCTTTCTTT.

The CDR3 DNA reads as TGCGCCAGCAGCTTGGCTACAGACGGAAACACCATATATTTT. Its protein product is CASSLATDGNTIYF. J is TRBJ1-3 and V is TRBV5-1; D unresolved. CDR3 length: 14 residues. The germline V gene has CDR1 SGHRS and CDR2 YFSETQ. V shed 0 bases and J shed 4 bases, with 8 bases lying between them.

A note on this clone: The same CDR3 can be traced to other DNA sequences in this sample. The J gene is TRBJ2-7, the V gene TRBV7-2; D may be TRBD2 (5 bases). CDR3 length: 13 residues. Trimming took off 2 bases at V and 1 base at J, with 6 bases between the two ends. In germline, CDR1 is SGHTA, CDR2 FQGNSA. CDR3 amino acids: CASSLRGSYEQYF. In nucleotides, the CDR3 is TGTGCCAGCAGCTTACGAGGGTCCTACGAGCAGTACTTC.

The chain has TRBV19 and TRBJ1-1, with a possible D match to TRBD1 (5 bases). Per the germline V gene, CDR1 is LNHDA and CDR2 is SQIVND (reference sequence). This CDR3 spans 13 amino acids. Trimming took off 9 bases at V and 1 base at J, with 12 bases between the two ends. CDR3 in amino acids: CASSTTANTEAFF. The CDR3 nucleotides read TGTGCCAGCTCAACGACAGCGAACACTGAAGCTTTCTTT.

This chain links TRBV10-3 with TRBJ2-5; 9 positions match TRBD1. The CDR3 extends over 20 amino acids. Trimming at V came to 1 base and at J to 1 base, leaving 16 bases not matched to a gene. The germline CDR1 and CDR2 sequences are ENHRY and SYGVKD. The CDR3 nucleotides read TGTGCCATCAGTGAGTATTATCCCCCGACCGGGACAGGGCCCCAAGAGACCCAGTACTTC. It is translated as CAISEYYPPTGTGPQETQYF.

This chain joins TRBV7-2 and TRBJ2-3; TRBD2 matches at 13 bases. Germline assignment: CDR1 SGHTA and CDR2 FQGNSA. The CDR3 contains 17 residues. V lost 1 base to trimming and J lost 8 bases; unmatched junction nucleotides: 9. CDR3 loop: CASSLVSLAGGPGTQYF. The CDR3 bases are TGTGCCAGCAGCTTAGTTTCACTAGCGGGGGGGCCGGGTACGCAGTATTTT.

This clone was observed a few times. The chain couples TRBV6-1 to TRBJ1-3, with unresolved D. This CDR3 spans 14 amino acids. Germline V gives CDR1 MNHNS, CDR2 SASEGT. V lost 5 bases, J lost 3 bases, and 11 bases lay in between. In nucleotides, the CDR3 is TGTGCCAGCAGTAGGAAGGAGAATGGAAACACCATATATTTT. It yields the protein CASSRKENGNTIYF.

The chain recombines TRBV9 with TRBJ2-6; D is unclear. The CDR3 totals 14 residues. CDR1 and CDR2 (germline): SGDLS, YYNGEE. Trimming left V 3 bases short and J 4 bases short, with 8 bases between. In DNA form, the CDR3 reads TGTGCCAGCAGCGAAACTTCGGGGGCCAACGTCCTGACTTTC. As protein: CASSETSGANVLTF.